This T cell receptor (beta chain) was identified during a study of blood T cells in healthy people across ages. The use of a sample-barcoded 5' primer and a J-beta primer mix characterized a second PCR of roughly 6 to 11 cycles. TCRdb used MiXCR to reprocess the 5' RACE reads, holding one entry per CDR3 protein. The data contain around 1.5 million distinct CDR3 sequences, approximately 60% of them singletons. This clonotype appeared a few times. Germline V gene sequence: CDR1 SGDLS, CDR2 YYNGEE. This CDR3 comprises 18 residues. J gave up 10 bases and V 0 bases, and 12 bases lay outside the gene matches.

The chain couples TRBV9 to TRBJ2-1, with TRBD2 identical over 14 bases. Input material: blood. This receptor was identified in a man aged 18 to 29 in good health. CDR3 sequence reads: CASSVATRGLAGALEQFF. The DNA of the CDR3 is TGTGCCAGCAGCGTAGCTACTCGGGGACTAGCGGGGGCCTTAGAGCAGTTCTTC.